Listed below are T cell receptor beta chains from one sample, sequenced in a study of shared clonotypes between healthy human individuals. Measured with immunoSEQ multiplex PCR; TCRdb has only the in-frame clones, and not every one. The repertoire holds about 380,000 clones, with just over 95% as singletons. Sample: memory CD8+ T cells sorted from blood. All receptors derive from a man aged 30-40 years in good health. Each CDR3 is given with its conserved first and last residue.

16,TRBV7-9,TRBJ2-7,CASSLGPGLAVYEQYF
14,TRBV5-1,TRBJ2-7,CASSFVSGRGEQYF
12,TRBV10-3,TRBJ2-1,CATLQGANEQFF
12,TRBV5-1,TRBJ2-3,CASSLNTDTQYF
18,TRBV2,TRBJ1-5,CASSLRGTGGFSNQPQHF
16,TRBV13,TRBJ2-1,CASSPRRESFYNEQFF
14,TRBV5-5,TRBJ1-1,CASSLSGRNTEAFF
13,TRBV7-9,TRBJ2-5,CASSWEAGETQYF
17,TRBV13,TRBJ1-3,CASSLGGTGGSGNTIYF
14,TRBV7-8,TRBJ2-7,CASSFHLAAYEQYF
11,TRBV2,TRBJ2-1,CASSARNEQFF
14,TRBV19,TRBJ2-7,CASKQGTSGSEQYF
15,TRBV19,TRBJ1-3,CASSIGGRSGNTIYF
13,TRBV27,TRBJ1-2,CASSLSPDYGYTF
14,TRBV6-6,TRBJ2-1,CASSYWAGSSEQFF
17,TRBV4-2,TRBJ2-7,CASSPKTVWREVREQYF
14,TRBV5-1,TRBJ2-7,CASSLGNGPYEQYF
13,TRBV28,TRBJ2-5,CASSFQIQETQYF
14,TRBV7-2,TRBJ2-3,CASSLEGLKRTQYF
17,TRBV7-2,TRBJ2-1,CASSLVFASDLGNEQFF
12,TRBV12-5,TRBJ1-2,CASGPGAYGYTF
12,TRBV10-2,TRBJ1-1,CASSEGGTEAFF
13,TRBV7-2,TRBJ2-2,CASSPGLVGELFF
9,TRBV6-1,TRBJ1-2,CASIGGYTF
14,TRBV29-1,TRBJ1-4,CSVGLDSFNEKLFF
14,TRBV6-5,TRBJ1-4,CASRVDLWEEKLFF
15,TRBV12-5,TRBJ1-1,CASGSVQGRDTEAFF
13,TRBV10-2,TRBJ2-7,CASSSGRFYEQYF
9,TRBV20-1,TRBJ2-7,CSPAGGQYF
12,TRBV19,TRBJ2-3,CASSIGGDTQYF
17,TRBV27,TRBJ2-3,CASSPGVAGVITDTQYF
16,TRBV5-1,TRBJ2-7,CASANPWTSGPYEQYF
16,TRBV28,TRBJ2-3,CASSLRLAGPTDTQYF
13,TRBV30,TRBJ2-1,CAWTWLAGNEQFF
16,TRBV4-1,TRBJ2-5,CASSQDPVASQETQYF
13,TRBV27,TRBJ2-1,CASSFGIYNEQFF
14,TRBV6-1,TRBJ1-1,CASSERGRGTEAFF
16,TRBV6-6,TRBJ2-7,CASSYSGTGYAYEQYF
17,TRBV7-9,TRBJ2-1,CASRRGLAGEAYNEQFF
14,TRBV9,TRBJ2-7,CASSSQGTSYEQYF
15,TRBV5-4,TRBJ2-5,CASSLIGGRGETQYF